The subject of this entry is one T cell receptor (beta chain). Here immunoSEQ multiplex PCR was the method, and the copy in TCRdb shows in-frame clones only, minus some. The sample gives about 200,000 clones, 65% to 90% of which show up once; roughly 5.2% is in the top ten. Individuals drawn from 24 US areas were about 18 to 95 years old. The sample comes from a study of blood T cell repertoires in COVID-19. Study-level information: Spain, Italy and the United States supplied samples that represented acute and convalescent COVID-19.

V shed 0 bases, J shed 5 bases, and the junction held 7 bases outside the gene matches. CDR3 length: 16 amino acids. Germline CDR1 MNHEY, CDR2 SVGEGT. The TCR originated in a woman aged 55-69 years with acute COVID-19. Sequencing was performed on PBMCs or T cells enriched from blood (not recorded which). The chain couples TRBV6-2 or TRBV6-3 to TRBJ2-3, with TRBD2 identical over 8 bases. The CDR3 coding sequence is TGTGCCAGCAGTTACTCGGGACTAGGATCGGGAGATACGCAGTATTTT. Amino acids: CASSYSGLGSGDTQYF.